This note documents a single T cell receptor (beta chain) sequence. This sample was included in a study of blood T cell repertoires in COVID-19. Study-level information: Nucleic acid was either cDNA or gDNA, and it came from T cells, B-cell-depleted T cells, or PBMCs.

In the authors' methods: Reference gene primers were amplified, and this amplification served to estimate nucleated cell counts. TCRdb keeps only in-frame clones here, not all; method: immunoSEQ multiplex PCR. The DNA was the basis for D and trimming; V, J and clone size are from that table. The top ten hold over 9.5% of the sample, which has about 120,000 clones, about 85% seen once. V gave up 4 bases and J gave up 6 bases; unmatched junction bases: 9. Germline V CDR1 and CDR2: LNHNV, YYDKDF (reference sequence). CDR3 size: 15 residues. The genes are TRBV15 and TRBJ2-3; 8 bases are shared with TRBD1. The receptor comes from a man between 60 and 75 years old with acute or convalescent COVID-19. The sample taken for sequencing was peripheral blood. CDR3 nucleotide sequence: TGTGCCACCAGCATCACAGGGGGAACGGTTGATACGCAGTATTTT. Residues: CATSITGGTVDTQYF.